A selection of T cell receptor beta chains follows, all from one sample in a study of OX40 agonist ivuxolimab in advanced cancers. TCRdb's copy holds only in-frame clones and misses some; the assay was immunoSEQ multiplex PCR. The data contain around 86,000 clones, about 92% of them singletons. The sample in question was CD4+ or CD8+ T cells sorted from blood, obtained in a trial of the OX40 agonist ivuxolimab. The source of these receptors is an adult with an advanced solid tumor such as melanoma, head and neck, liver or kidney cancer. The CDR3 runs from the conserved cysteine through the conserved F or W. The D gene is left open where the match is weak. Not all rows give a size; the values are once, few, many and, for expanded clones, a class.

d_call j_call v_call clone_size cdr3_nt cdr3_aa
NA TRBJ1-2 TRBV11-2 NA TGTGCCAGCAATTGGTGGGGGGGAGGAGGCTACACCTTC CASNWWGGGGYTF
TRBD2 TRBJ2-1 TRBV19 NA TGTGCCAGTAGTATACTTTCAGGACTAGTCTACAATGAGCAGTTCTTC CASSILSGLVYNEQFF
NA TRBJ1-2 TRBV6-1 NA TGTGCCAGCAGTGACAGGGTTACTAACTATGGCTACACCTTC CASSDRVTNYGYTF
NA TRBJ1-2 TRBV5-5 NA TGTGCCAGCAGCTTGGGACTTAACTATGGCTACACCTTC CASSLGLNYGYTF
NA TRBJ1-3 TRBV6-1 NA TGTGCCAGCAGTGAAGCCCCCCGTAAAACTGGAAACACCATATATTTT CASSEAPRKTGNTIYF
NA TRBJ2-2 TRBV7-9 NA TGTGCCAGCAGCTCAGACGCAACCGGGGAGCTGTTTTTT CASSSDATGELFF
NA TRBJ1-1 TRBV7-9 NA TGTGCCAGCAGCCCTAGCGAGGGGCCGAACACTGAAGCTTTCTTT CASSPSEGPNTEAFF
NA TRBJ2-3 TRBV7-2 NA TGTGCCAGCAGCTCCCCTCTTAGCACAGATACGCAGTATTTT CASSSPLSTDTQYF
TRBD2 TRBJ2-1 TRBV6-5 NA TGTGCCAGCAGTTACTCGGCTAGCGGGGGGTACAATGAGCAGTTCTTC CASSYSASGGYNEQFF
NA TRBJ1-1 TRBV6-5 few TGTGCCAGCAGTGTACGCTGGGACACTGAAGCTTTCTTT CASSVRWDTEAFF
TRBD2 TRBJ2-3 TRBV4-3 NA TGCGCCAGCAGCCAAGACGCGGGAGGGACAGATACGCAGTATTTT CASSQDAGGTDTQYF
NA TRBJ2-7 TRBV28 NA TGTGCCAGCAGGTCGAGGGGAACCGAGCAGTACTTC CASRSRGTEQYF
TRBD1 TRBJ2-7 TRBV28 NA TGTGCCAGCAGTTTGACAGGGGCGGGCGAGCAGTACTTC CASSLTGAGEQYF
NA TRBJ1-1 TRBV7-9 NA TGTGCCAGCAGGCAGCCGGACGGGGCCACTGAAGCTTTCTTT CASRQPDGATEAFF
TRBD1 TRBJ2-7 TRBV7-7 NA TGTGCCAGCAGCTTGGGGACAGGGCCACCTTACGAGCAGTACTTC CASSLGTGPPYEQYF
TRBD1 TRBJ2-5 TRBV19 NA TGTGCCAGTAGTATCCTACCACAGGGGGAAGAGACCCAGTACTTC CASSILPQGEETQYF
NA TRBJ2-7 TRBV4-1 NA TGCGCCAGCAGCCAAGAGGAAGGGTATAAGGTGGAGCAGTACTTC CASSQEEGYKVEQYF
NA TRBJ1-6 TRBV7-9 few TGTGCCGGTTATGGACCCCTCCACTTT CAGYGPLHF
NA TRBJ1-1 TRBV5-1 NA TGCGCCAGCAGCTTGGGACCCACTGAAGCTTTCTTT CASSLGPTEAFF
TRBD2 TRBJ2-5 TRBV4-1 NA TGCGCCAGCAGCCAAGAGAAGGCTAGCGGGAGCGGGGAGACCCAGTACTTC CASSQEKASGSGETQYF
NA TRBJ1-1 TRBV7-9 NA TGTGCCAGCAGCTTAGGGACGTCTGAAGCTTTCTTT CASSLGTSEAFF
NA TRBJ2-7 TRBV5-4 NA TGTGCCAGCAGCTTGAACTCCCCCTACGAGCAGTACTTC CASSLNSPYEQYF
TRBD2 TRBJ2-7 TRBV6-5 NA TGTGCCACGCTGCGGGGGGGCGTCGAGCAGTACTTC CATLRGGVEQYF
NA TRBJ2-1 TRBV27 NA TGTGCCAGCAGTGTGACAGGATACAATGAGCAGTTCTTC CASSVTGYNEQFF
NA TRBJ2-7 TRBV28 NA TGTGCCAGCACCATAGGGGACTACGAGCAGTACTTC CASTIGDYEQYF
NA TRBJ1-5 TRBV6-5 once TGTGCCAGCAGTTACTCGTTAAATCAGCCCCAGCATTTT CASSYSLNQPQHF
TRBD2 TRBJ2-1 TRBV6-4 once TGTGCCAGCAGTGACGGGGGGGGAGGCAATGAGCAGTTCTTC CASSDGGGGNEQFF
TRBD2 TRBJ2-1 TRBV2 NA TGTGCCGCGCCGGGAGGGATGTCCTCCTACAATGAGCAGTTCTTC CAAPGGMSSYNEQFF
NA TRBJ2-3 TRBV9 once TGTGCCAGCAGCGTAGCTGGCCTCACAGATACGCAGTATTTT CASSVAGLTDTQYF
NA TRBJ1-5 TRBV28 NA TGTGCCAGCAGCCCTGCAGGTTCAGGGAATCAGCCCCAGCATTTT CASSPAGSGNQPQHF
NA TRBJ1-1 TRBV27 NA TGTGCCAGCAGTTTAAGTTGGGAAGCTTTCTTT CASSLSWEAFF
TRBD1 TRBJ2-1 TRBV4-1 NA TGCGCCAGCAGCACGGGACAGGGGATGGATGAGCAGTTCTTC CASSTGQGMDEQFF
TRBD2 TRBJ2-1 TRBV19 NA TGTGCCAGTAGATTCCTAGCGGGAGGAAATGAGCAGTTCTTC CASRFLAGGNEQFF
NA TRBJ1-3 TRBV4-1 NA TGCGCCAGCACGGGGTTAACCTCTGGAAACACCATATATTTT CASTGLTSGNTIYF
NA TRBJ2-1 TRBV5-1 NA TGCGCCAGCAGCTTGGTTGGCAGGGTACCCTACAATGAGCAGTTCTTC CASSLVGRVPYNEQFF
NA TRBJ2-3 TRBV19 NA TGTGCCAGTAGTATAGGGGCAGCTAGCACAGATACGCAGTATTTT CASSIGAASTDTQYF
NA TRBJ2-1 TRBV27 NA TGTGCCAGCAGACAGGGTAGTGGGGGTGAGCAGTTCTTC CASRQGSGGEQFF
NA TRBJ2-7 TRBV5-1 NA TGCGCCAGCAGCCCCTGGGACACAACTTCCTCCTACGAGCAGTACTTC CASSPWDTTSSYEQYF
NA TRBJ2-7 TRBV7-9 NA TGTGCCAGCAGCCCCAGTGGAACCTACGAGCAGTACTTC CASSPSGTYEQYF
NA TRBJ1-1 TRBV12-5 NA TGTGCTAGTGGTGGCCCGGCGGGGCATAACACTGAAGCTTTCTTT CASGGPAGHNTEAFF
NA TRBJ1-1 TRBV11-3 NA TGTGCCAGCAGCGCGAATAACCGACAGAGGAACACTGAAGCTTTCTTT CASSANNRQRNTEAFF
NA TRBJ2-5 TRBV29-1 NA TGCAGCGTTGAAGATCGCGAGGGCCCGTGGGAGACCCAGTACTTC CSVEDREGPWETQYF
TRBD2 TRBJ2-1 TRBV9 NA TGTGCCAGCAGCGCCGAGCGGGGGCCCACCTACAATGAGCAGTTCTTC CASSAERGPTYNEQFF
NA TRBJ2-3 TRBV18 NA TGTGCCAGCTCACCGGCTGCGTCTGGGGCCGAGAGGGAGTATTTT CASSPAASGAEREYF
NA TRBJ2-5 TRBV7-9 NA TGTGCCAGCAGCCCCAGCCTTGGGGAGACCCAGTACTTC CASSPSLGETQYF
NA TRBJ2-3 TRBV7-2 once TGTGCCAGCAGCCTTCTCAGCACAGATACGCAGTATTTT CASSLLSTDTQYF
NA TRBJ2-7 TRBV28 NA TGTGCCAGCAGTTTCACGACCTACGAGCAGTACTTC CASSFTTYEQYF
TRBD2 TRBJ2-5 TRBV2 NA TGTGCCAGCAGTGATTTCAGGACTAGCGGGAGCGGGGAGACCCAGTACTTC CASSDFRTSGSGETQYF
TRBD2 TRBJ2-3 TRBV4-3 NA TGCGCCAGCAGCCAGGGGGAGGGCCCCTCCACAGATACGCAGTATTTT CASSQGEGPSTDTQYF
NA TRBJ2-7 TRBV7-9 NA TGTGCCAGCAGCTCAAGTGCCTACGAGCAGTACTTC CASSSSAYEQYF
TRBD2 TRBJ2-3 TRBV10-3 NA TGTGCCATCAGTGTTACTAGCGGGCCCATGAGGGATACGCAGTATTTT CAISVTSGPMRDTQYF
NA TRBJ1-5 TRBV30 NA TGTGCCTGGTCGCGGGTTGGGAATCAGCCCCAGCATTTT CAWSRVGNQPQHF
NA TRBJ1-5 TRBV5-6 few TGTGCCAGCAGCAAGATCAATCAGCCCCAGCATTTT CASSKINQPQHF
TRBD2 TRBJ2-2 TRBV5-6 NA TGTGCCAGCAGCTTTACTAGCGCTTACACCGGGGAGCTGTTTTTT CASSFTSAYTGELFF
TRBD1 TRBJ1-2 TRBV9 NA TGTGCCAGCAGCGTTCGACAGGGTTCCGAGCAAGCTAACTATGGCTACACCTTC CASSVRQGSEQANYGYTF
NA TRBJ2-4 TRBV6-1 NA TGTGCCAGCAGTGAGATTGGGACATTCTATTACATTCAGTACTTC CASSEIGTFYYIQYF
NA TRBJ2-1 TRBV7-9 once TGTGCCAGCAGCGCGCCCTGGGGGAGCGCTAGCTCCTACAATGAGCAGTTCTTC CASSAPWGSASSYNEQFF
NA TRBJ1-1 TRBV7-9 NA TGTGCCACCGACCCTCTGGGGACTGAAGCTTTCTTT CATDPLGTEAFF
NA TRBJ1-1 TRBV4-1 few TGCGCCAGCAGCCAAGACAGGGCACTCTTCATGAACACTGAAGCTTTCTTT CASSQDRALFMNTEAFF
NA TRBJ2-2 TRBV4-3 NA TGCGCCAGCAGCCAAGATGGAGGGCCGGACACCGGGGAGCTGTTTTTT CASSQDGGPDTGELFF